This T cell receptor beta chain was sequenced in a study of beta chain features in type 1 diabetes. Study summary: The patient and healthy donor groups were comparable for age, gender and cell yields.

Findings and caveats of the study: In every one of the four CD4+ subsets, TCRB CDR3s were moderately but significantly shorter in Type 1 diabetes patients.

Purity (above 98%) was reached by all sorted populations. The authors reverse transcribed all of the isolated RNA, so sequencing captured expressed TCRB transcripts. Profiled with immunoSEQ multiplex PCR; TCRdb holds only in-frame clones, not every one. The top ten clones hold 0.046% of a sample with about 450,000 clones, more than 9.5% of them seen once. CDR3 length: 16 amino acids. CDR1 SGHVS and CDR2 FNYEAQ come from the germline V gene. V was pared by 2 bases and J by 0 bases, with 12 bases between. In this sample, this clone turned up a few times. Its cognate antigen is unknown. The sequenced sample consisted of naive CD4+ T cells from blood. The rearrangement links TRBV7-6 to TRBJ2-3; D is uncertain. The TCR comes from a woman aged 18-30 years in good health. Written as DNA, the CDR3 is TGTGCCAGCAGCTTAAGTGGGCACACTAGCACAGATACGCAGTATTTT. Translating it yields CASSLSGHTSTDTQYF. The full variable domain, completed using reference TRBV7-6 and TRBJ2-3, is GAGVSQSPRYKVTKRGQDVALRCDPISGHVSLYWYRQALGQGPEFLTYFNYEAQQDKSGLPNDRFSAERPEGSISTLTIQRTEQRDSAMYRCASSLSGHTSTDTQYFGPGTRLTVL.